Only one count was recorded for the clone carrying this T cell receptor (beta chain). Antigen unknown. Sequencing was performed with immunoSEQ multiplex PCR; in TCRdb, only in-frame clones are kept and a portion is missing. The sample shows about 84,000 clones, around 85% of them seen only once. This CDR3 comprises 14 residues. Germline V CDR1 and CDR2: LGHNA, YNFKEQ. The junction had 4 bases not matched to a gene; V was cut back by 3 bases and J by 7 bases. The data belong to a study of T cell responses to AZD1222 COVID-19 vaccine. Study-level points and caveats: Regions 160-218 and 743-854 held dominance among vaccine-associated CD4 TCRs, which spanned spike. Most donors were white British and more were female, and clonal diversity was possibly underestimated.

Source: peripheral blood, taken 28 days after the second AZD1222 dose. The rearrangement links TRBV4-2 to TRBJ2-1, with TRBD2 matching over 9 bases. This receptor was obtained from an adult who received the AZD1222 COVID-19 vaccine. The CDR3 here is CASSQAGGSNEQFF. For the CDR3, the DNA is TGTGCCAGCAGCCAGGCGGGGGGGTCGAATGAGCAGTTCTTC.